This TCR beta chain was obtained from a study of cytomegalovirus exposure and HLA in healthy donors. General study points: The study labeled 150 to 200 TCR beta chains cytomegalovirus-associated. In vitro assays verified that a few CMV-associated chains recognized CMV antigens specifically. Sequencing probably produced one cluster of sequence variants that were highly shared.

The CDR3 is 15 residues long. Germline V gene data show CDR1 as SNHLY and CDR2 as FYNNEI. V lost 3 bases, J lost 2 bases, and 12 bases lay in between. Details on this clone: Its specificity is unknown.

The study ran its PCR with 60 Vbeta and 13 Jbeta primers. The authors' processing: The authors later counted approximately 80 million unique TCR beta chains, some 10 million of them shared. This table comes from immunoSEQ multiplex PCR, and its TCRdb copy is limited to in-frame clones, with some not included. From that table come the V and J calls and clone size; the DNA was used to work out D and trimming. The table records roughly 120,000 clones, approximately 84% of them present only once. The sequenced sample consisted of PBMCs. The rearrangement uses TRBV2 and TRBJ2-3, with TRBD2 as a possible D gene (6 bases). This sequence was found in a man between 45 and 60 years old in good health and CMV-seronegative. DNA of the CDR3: TGTGCCAGCAGTGAGGGGCGGGGTTTCACAGATACGCAGTATTTT. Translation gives CASSEGRGFTDTQYF.